Listed below are T cell receptor beta chains from one sample, sequenced in a study of T cell repertoires in aging, cancer and after chemotherapy. Using its own MiXCR run on the multiplex PCR reads, TCRdb lists one record per CDR3 protein. The sample has several hundred distinct CDR3 sequences; less than 85% are singletons. Sequenced: blood. The receptor set was obtained from a human donor with a solid tumor. The CDR3 runs from the conserved cysteine through the conserved F or W.

v_call: TRBV20-1; j_call: TRBJ2-4; cdr3_aa: CSARRPLIAKNIQYF
v_call: TRBV7-3; j_call: TRBJ1-1; cdr3_aa: CASSPQGNTEAFF
v_call: TRBV29-1; j_call: TRBJ2-5; cdr3_aa: CSVATSGGAEETQYF
v_call: TRBV7-3; j_call: TRBJ2-1; cdr3_aa: CASSLSSEHEQFF
v_call: TRBV11-3; j_call: TRBJ2-1; cdr3_aa: CASRERVYNEQFF
v_call: TRBV6-1; j_call: TRBJ1-3; cdr3_aa: CASSAETGSSGNTIYF
v_call: TRBV6-4; j_call: TRBJ2-6; cdr3_aa: CASSKSSGANVLTF
v_call: TRBV13; j_call: TRBJ1-6; cdr3_aa: CASSFGQGKSPLHF
v_call: TRBV11-3; j_call: TRBJ2-1; cdr3_aa: CASSSELYNEQFF
v_call: TRBV30; j_call: TRBJ2-2; cdr3_aa: CAFVKGGGVGGELFF
v_call: TRBV6-5; j_call: TRBJ2-7; cdr3_aa: CASSSPGQGRLEQYF
v_call: TRBV13; j_call: TRBJ1-2; cdr3_aa: CASSSEDRFDGYTF
v_call: TRBV19; j_call: TRBJ2-7; cdr3_aa: CASKGTGSGEQYF
v_call: TRBV20-1; j_call: TRBJ2-1; cdr3_aa: CSAGTQSSYNEQFF
v_call: TRBV7-3; j_call: TRBJ2-3; cdr3_aa: CASSLWQREVRCTDTQYF
v_call: TRBV4-3; j_call: TRBJ1-1; cdr3_aa: CASSQVQGQAEAFF
v_call: TRBV7-2; j_call: TRBJ1-5; cdr3_aa: CASSLGGQGYQPQHF
v_call: TRBV7-9; j_call: TRBJ2-1; cdr3_aa: CASSLTREWVNEQFF
v_call: TRBV6-5; j_call: TRBJ1-2; cdr3_aa: CASNAGTDYGYTF
v_call: TRBV5-4; j_call: TRBJ2-7; cdr3_aa: CASGTPSYEQYF
v_call: TRBV7-9; j_call: TRBJ2-3; cdr3_aa: CASSPQGTSTDTQYF
v_call: TRBV12-3/TRBV12-4; j_call: TRBJ2-3; cdr3_aa: CASSLRGATDTQYF
v_call: TRBV7-3; j_call: TRBJ2-5; cdr3_aa: CASSSRDREETQYF
v_call: TRBV29-1; j_call: TRBJ2-3; cdr3_aa: CSVEEGTSNTQYF
v_call: TRBV20-1; j_call: TRBJ2-2; cdr3_aa: CSASGVDPPANTGELFF
v_call: TRBV24-1; j_call: TRBJ1-4; cdr3_aa: CATSDATTGGNEKLFF
v_call: TRBV6-1; j_call: TRBJ2-3; cdr3_aa: CASSEQTSGEYTDTQYF
v_call: TRBV30; j_call: TRBJ2-3; cdr3_aa: CASSLGSTDTQYF
v_call: TRBV6-2/TRBV6-3; j_call: TRBJ1-6; cdr3_aa: CASTPGDRGLSSLHF
v_call: TRBV10-3; j_call: TRBJ2-3; cdr3_aa: CAIMTGEDTQYF
v_call: TRBV6-4; j_call: TRBJ2-2; cdr3_aa: CASSGLAQTGELFF
v_call: TRBV6-5; j_call: TRBJ1-5; cdr3_aa: CASSEGHDYSNQPQHF
v_call: TRBV12-3/TRBV12-4; j_call: NA; cdr3_aa: CASSSEREALDKQFF
v_call: TRBV6-1; j_call: TRBJ1-2; cdr3_aa: CASSVVRGDGYTF
v_call: TRBV29-1; j_call: TRBJ1-2; cdr3_aa: CSVGEANYGYTF
v_call: TRBV30; j_call: TRBJ1-6; cdr3_aa: CAWSVMEEDPLHF
v_call: TRBV13; j_call: TRBJ1-2; cdr3_aa: CASSLGDRASYTF
v_call: TRBV7-3; j_call: TRBJ2-3; cdr3_aa: CASSLRNTDTQYF
v_call: TRBV6-4; j_call: TRBJ2-3; cdr3_aa: CASSDGGASTDTQYF
v_call: TRBV19; j_call: TRBJ2-1; cdr3_aa: CATAGGDWYNEQFF
v_call: TRBV19; j_call: TRBJ2-1; cdr3_aa: CASTTRTSGGYSYNEQFF
v_call: TRBV7-2; j_call: TRBJ2-3; cdr3_aa: CASSPHGGYTQYF
v_call: TRBV19; j_call: TRBJ2-1; cdr3_aa: CASSTGLVWSYNEQFF
v_call: TRBV20-1; j_call: TRBJ2-1; cdr3_aa: CSTTRRDGDNEQFF
v_call: TRBV6-1; j_call: TRBJ2-1; cdr3_aa: CASSERPGEYNEQFF
v_call: TRBV12-3/TRBV12-4; j_call: TRBJ1-1; cdr3_aa: CASSRGPPRGTEAFF
v_call: TRBV7-2; j_call: TRBJ2-1; cdr3_aa: CASSLARGGSANEQFF
v_call: TRBV11-3; j_call: TRBJ1-2; cdr3_aa: CASSLSGGAGYTF
v_call: TRBV6-5; j_call: TRBJ2-3; cdr3_aa: CATVVSGGETQYF
v_call: TRBV4-3; j_call: TRBJ2-3; cdr3_aa: CASSQDLLATDTQYF
v_call: TRBV19; j_call: TRBJ2-5; cdr3_aa: CARPIVGETQYF
v_call: TRBV7-9; j_call: TRBJ2-1; cdr3_aa: CASSLATGINEQFF
v_call: TRBV6-5; j_call: TRBJ1-1; cdr3_aa: CASSFSGTANTKAFF